Below are 6 T cell receptor beta chains sequenced from a single sample in a study of cytomegalovirus exposure and HLA in healthy donors. Produced via immunoSEQ multiplex PCR; TCRdb's table is partial and in-frame only. Of some 140,000 clones in the sample, 70% to 85% were seen once. Sequences were obtained from PBMCs. These receptors originate from a man aged 25-45 years in good health and CMV-seropositive.

The V and J genes are TRBV7-2 and TRBJ2-7; 8 bases line up with TRBD1. The V gene's germline CDR1 is SGHTA and CDR2 FQGNSA. V shed 4 bases, J shed 4 bases, and the junction held 6 bases outside the gene matches. There are 14 residues in the CDR3. Here the CDR3 reads CASSSRTGPYEQYF. The CDR3 DNA sequence: TGTGCCAGCAGCTCCCGGACAGGGCCTTACGAGCAGTACTTC.

The chain employs TRBV28 and TRBJ1-2, with 7 bases aligning to TRBD1. The J segment lost 4 bases and the V segment lost 4 bases, leaving 12 bases of the junction unmatched. Per germline, CDR1 MDHEN and CDR2 SYDVKM. This CDR3 region has 16 residues. The CDR3 region is CASSSHPPGQFYGYTF. The CDR3 DNA sequence: TGTGCCAGCAGTTCTCACCCTCCGGGACAGTTCTATGGCTACACCTTC.

The V call is TRBV9, the J call TRBJ2-3; 9 bases align to TRBD2. The CDR3 sequence is 18 residues long. The junction had 8 bases not matched to a gene; V was cut back by 0 bases and J by 0 bases. Germline V gene lookup returns CDR1 SGDLS and CDR2 YYNGEE. The CDR3 region is CASSVEAGGSSSTDTQYF. As DNA, the CDR3 is TGTGCCAGCAGCGTAGAGGCGGGGGGGTCCTCTAGCACAGATACGCAGTATTTT.

The chain carries TRBV4-3 and TRBJ1-1; the D gene is possibly TRBD1 (5 bases). The CDR3 totals 15 residues. Germline lookup yields CDR1 LGHNA and CDR2 YSLEER. The V gene lost 1 base and the J gene lost 3 bases, with 12 bases spanning the gap. CDR3 region: CASSQGGGGDTEAFF. DNA for the CDR3: TGCGCCAGCAGCCAAGGGGGCGGGGGAGACACTGAAGCTTTCTTT.

The V and J genes are TRBV28 and TRBJ2-1; 11 nucleotides agree with TRBD2. The CDR3 is 16 residues long. Germline lookup yields CDR1 MDHEN and CDR2 SYDVKM. Trimming took 3 bases from V and 6 from J; bases not matched to a gene: 7. The CDR3 reads CASSLATSGNFNEQFF. The CDR3 nucleotides read TGTGCCAGCAGTTTGGCGACTAGCGGGAATTTCAATGAGCAGTTCTTC.

This chain joins TRBV19 and TRBJ1-4; 7 bases align to TRBD1. V shed 7 bases, J shed 3 bases, and the junction held 5 bases outside the gene matches. This CDR3 has 14 amino acids. Germline CDR1 reads LNHDA; CDR2 reads SQIVND (reference sequence). CDR3 sequence reads: CASTRGQPNEKLFF. CDR3 DNA: TGTGCCAGTACCCGGGGACAGCCTAATGAAAAACTGTTTTTT.